The sequence of this TCR beta chain was determined in a study of shared clonotypes between healthy human individuals. Clones were read by immunoSEQ multiplex PCR, and TCRdb kept only the in-frame ones, dropping some. The sample yields over a million clones, around 76% seen once. V dropped 2 bases and J dropped 1 base, with 11 bases sitting between them. CDR3 length: 15 residues. Germline V gene lookup returns CDR1 MNHEY and CDR2 SVGAGI. The chain joins TRBV6-5 to TRBJ1-1; no reliable D call. Sequencing was done on a sample of memory CD4+ T cells sorted from blood. Subset denoted: CD45RA-negative fraction. The receptor was derived from a young man in good health. The CDR3 loop is CASSYAVSTNTEAFF. The CDR3 DNA follows: TGTGCCAGCAGTTACGCCGTATCCACGAACACTGAAGCTTTCTTT.